In this sample, the clone carrying this TCR beta chain turned up once. What it binds is not known. 5'RACE with constant-segment primers yielded barcoded, UMI-tagged TCR alpha and TCR beta cDNA libraries. MiXCR was run by TCRdb on the 5' RACE reads, yielding one entry per CDR3 protein. This table holds roughly 80,000 distinct CDR3 sequences, approximately 23% found once. This sample was included in a study of T-cell memory formation after mild COVID-19. Broader study findings: Still unconfirmed is whether the second-wave clones peaking on day 37 recognized SARS-CoV-2. In pre-infection memory, a portion of responding clones appeared, which suggested that cross-reactive memory joined. Among contracting clones, CD4+ were mainly CM/EM and CD8+ enriched in EMRA.

There are 13 residues in the CDR3. The germline gives CDR1 LNHDA, CDR2 SQIVND (reference sequence). Trimming removed 4 bases from V and 3 bases from J, with 10 bases in between. The specimen was PBMCs or a T cell subset sorted from them (not recorded which). This receptor was obtained from a man aged 18-30 years who had mild COVID-19 (a few samples of this study predate the infection). Cell type and time point are not known. The rearrangement links TRBV19 to TRBJ2-7; possible D gene TRBD1, 6 bases. The CDR3 here is CASSNRDNYEQYF. In DNA, the CDR3 is TGTGCCAGTAGTAACCGGGACAACTACGAGCAGTACTTC.